The following is a TCR beta chain sequence with its context. No antigen is known for it. Next came a second PCR, run for about 7 to 11 cycles, which used a sample-barcoded 5' primer along with a J-beta primer mix. TCRdb independently ran MiXCR on the 5' RACE reads; one entry per CDR3 protein. The sample lists over 500,000 distinct CDR3 sequences; under 65% were seen once. Per sample, at least 6 micrograms of total RNA were extracted. The entry originates in a study of blood T cells in healthy people across ages. Study-wide results and caveats: Long-lived and aged donors differed, with more naive CD4+ cells and higher diversity in the long-lived.

The CDR3 sequence is 16 residues long. The germline V gene encodes CDR1 LGHNA and CDR2 YSLEER. The J segment lost 9 bases and the V segment lost 1 base, leaving 11 bases of the junction unmatched. The specimen was blood. The clonotype originates from a woman of 80 years or more in good health. This sequence joins TRBV4-3 and TRBJ2-1, with TRBD2 matching over 8 bases. The CDR3 is CASSQAQTGGHGEQFF. The CDR3, as DNA: TGCGCCAGCAGCCAAGCGCAGACGGGGGGGCATGGTGAGCAGTTCTTC.